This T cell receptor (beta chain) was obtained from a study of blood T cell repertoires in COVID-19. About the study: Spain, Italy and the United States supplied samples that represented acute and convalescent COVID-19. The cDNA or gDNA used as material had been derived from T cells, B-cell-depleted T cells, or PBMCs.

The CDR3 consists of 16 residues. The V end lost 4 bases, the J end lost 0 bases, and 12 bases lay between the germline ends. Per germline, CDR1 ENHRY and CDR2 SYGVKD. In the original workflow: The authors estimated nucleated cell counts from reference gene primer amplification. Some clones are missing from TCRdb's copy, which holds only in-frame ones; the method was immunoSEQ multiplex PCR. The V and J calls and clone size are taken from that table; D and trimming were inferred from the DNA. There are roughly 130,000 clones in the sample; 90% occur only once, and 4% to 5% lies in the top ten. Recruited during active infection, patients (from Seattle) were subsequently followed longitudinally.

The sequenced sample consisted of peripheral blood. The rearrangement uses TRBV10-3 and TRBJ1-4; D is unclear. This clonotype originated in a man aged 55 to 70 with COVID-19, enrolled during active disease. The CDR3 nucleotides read TGTGCCATCAGTGCTGGCAGACGGGCAACTAATGAAAAACTGTTTTTT. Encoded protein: CAISAGRRATNEKLFF.